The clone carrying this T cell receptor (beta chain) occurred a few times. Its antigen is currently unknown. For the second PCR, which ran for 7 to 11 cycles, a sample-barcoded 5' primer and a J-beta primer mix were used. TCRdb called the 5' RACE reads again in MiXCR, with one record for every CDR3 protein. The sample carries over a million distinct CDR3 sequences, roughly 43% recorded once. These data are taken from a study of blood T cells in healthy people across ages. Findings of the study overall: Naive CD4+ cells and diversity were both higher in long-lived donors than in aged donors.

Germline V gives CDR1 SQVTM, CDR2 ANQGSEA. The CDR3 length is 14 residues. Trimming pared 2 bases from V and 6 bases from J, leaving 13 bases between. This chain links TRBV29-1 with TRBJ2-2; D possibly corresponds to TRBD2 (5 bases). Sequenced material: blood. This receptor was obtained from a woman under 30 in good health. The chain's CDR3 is CSVETLADSGELFF. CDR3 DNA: TGCAGCGTTGAAACCCTAGCCGATTCCGGGGAGCTGTTTTTT.